The clone carrying this T cell receptor beta chain was observed a handful of times. Its antigen is unidentified. This sample is part of a study of beta chain features in type 1 diabetes. Findings of the study overall: Significant though moderate, a shortening of TCRB CDR3s appeared in all four CD4+ subsets of Type 1 diabetes patients.

Every bit of the isolated RNA underwent reverse transcription, so sequencing read expressed TCRB transcripts. The study sequenced naive, central memory and regulatory T cell samples to an average of roughly 3.8 million reads. Profiled with immunoSEQ multiplex PCR; TCRdb holds only in-frame clones, not every one. The sample carries over 150,000 clones, almost 8% recorded once. Sorting based on CD45RO/CCR7/CD25/CD127/CD95/CD27 separated CD4+ naive, central memory, regulatory and stem cell-like memory cells. Germline V gene lookup returns CDR1 LGHNA and CDR2 YNFKEQ. V was pared by 5 bases and J by 2 bases, with 2 bases of the junction left unmatched. This CDR3 is 14 amino acids long.

The V and J genes are TRBV4-2 and TRBJ2-5, with 10 bases fitting TRBD1. The clonotype was recovered from a man between 18 and 35 years old with type 1 diabetes. The specimen was central memory CD4+ T cells from blood. For the CDR3, the DNA is TGTGCCAGCAGCACGGGACAGGGGCAAGAGACCCAGTACTTC. It specifies CASSTGQGQETQYF.